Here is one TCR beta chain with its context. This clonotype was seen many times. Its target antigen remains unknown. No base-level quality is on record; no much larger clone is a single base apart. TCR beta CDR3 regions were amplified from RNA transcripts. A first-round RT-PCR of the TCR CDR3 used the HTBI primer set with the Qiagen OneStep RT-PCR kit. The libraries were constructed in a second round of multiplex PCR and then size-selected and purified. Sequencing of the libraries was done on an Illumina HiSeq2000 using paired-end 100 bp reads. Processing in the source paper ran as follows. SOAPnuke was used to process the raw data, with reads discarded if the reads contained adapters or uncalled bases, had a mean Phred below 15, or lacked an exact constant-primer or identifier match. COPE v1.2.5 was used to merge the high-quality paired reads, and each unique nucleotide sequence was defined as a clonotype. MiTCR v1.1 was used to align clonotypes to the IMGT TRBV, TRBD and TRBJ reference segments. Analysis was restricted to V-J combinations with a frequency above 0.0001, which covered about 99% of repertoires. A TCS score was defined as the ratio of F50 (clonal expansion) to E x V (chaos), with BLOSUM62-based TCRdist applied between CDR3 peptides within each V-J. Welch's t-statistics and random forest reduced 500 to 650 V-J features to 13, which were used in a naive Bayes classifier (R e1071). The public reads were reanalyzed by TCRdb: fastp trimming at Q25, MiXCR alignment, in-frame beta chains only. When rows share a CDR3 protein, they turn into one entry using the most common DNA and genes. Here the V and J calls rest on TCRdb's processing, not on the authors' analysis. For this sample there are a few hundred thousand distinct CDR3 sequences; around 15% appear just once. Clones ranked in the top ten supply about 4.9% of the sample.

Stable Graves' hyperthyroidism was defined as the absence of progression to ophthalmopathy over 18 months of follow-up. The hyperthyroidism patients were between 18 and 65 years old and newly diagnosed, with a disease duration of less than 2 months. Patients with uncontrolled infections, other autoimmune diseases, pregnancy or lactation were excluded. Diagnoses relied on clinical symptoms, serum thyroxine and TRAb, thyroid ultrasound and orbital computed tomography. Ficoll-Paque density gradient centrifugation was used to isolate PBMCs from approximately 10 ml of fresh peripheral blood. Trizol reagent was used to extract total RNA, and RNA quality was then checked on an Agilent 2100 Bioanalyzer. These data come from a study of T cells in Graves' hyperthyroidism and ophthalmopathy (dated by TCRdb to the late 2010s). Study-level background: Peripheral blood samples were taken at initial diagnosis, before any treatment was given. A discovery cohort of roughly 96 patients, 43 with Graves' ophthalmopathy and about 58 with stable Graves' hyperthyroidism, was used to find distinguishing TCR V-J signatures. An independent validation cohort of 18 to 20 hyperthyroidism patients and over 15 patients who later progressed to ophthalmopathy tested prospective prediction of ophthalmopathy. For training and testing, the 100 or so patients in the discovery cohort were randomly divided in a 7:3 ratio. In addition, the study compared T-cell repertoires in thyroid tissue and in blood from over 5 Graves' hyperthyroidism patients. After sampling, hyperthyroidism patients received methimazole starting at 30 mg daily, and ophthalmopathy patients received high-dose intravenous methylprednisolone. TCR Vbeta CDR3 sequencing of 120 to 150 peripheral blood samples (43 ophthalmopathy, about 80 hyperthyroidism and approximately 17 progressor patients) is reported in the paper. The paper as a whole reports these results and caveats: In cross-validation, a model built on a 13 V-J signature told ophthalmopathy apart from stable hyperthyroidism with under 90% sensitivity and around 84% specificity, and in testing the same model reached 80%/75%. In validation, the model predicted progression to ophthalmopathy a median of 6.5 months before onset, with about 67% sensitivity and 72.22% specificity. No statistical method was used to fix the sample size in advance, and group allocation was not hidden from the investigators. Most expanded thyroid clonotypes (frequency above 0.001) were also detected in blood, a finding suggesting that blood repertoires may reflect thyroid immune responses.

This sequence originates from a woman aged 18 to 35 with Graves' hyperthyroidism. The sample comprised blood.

The CDR3 sequence is CASTHTGTGVNEQFF. At the DNA level, the sequence is TGTGCCAGCACTCATACCGGGACAGGGGTGAATGAGCAGTTCTTC. Recombination connected TRBV6-2 or TRBV6-3 to TRBJ2-1, with 10 junctional bases fitting TRBD1. Trimming takes 7 bases off V and 7 bases off J; junction bases not matched to a gene: 10. From a lookup of the germline V gene, CDR1 and CDR2 are MNHEY and SVGEGT. The CDR3 runs 15 residues from the cysteine to the phenylalanine. Only CDR3 DNA is held: 45 bases, read in frame from base 1.